The 7 T cell receptor beta chains given below trace back to one sample, sequenced in a study of CD8 T cells in Susac syndrome. Random hexamers served to reverse transcribe about 0.5 to 1 ug RNA. TCRdb recomputed calls from the immunoSEQ multiplex PCR reads with MiXCR, one row per CDR3 protein. The sample yields tens of thousands of distinct CDR3 sequences, roughly 96% seen once. The sequencing sample was made of CD8+ T cells from PBMCs. The receptors originated from a human donor with Susac syndrome.

The chain has TRBV20-1 and TRBJ1-4; unclear D gene. The germline gives CDR1 DFQATT, CDR2 SNEGSKA (reference sequence). Trimming cost V 1 base and J 3 bases, with 9 bases left between them. The CDR3 runs to 14 residues. The CDR3 loop reads CSARGRGANEKLFF. Written as DNA, the CDR3 is TGCAGTGCTAGAGGCCGCGGGGCTAATGAAAAACTGTTTTTT.

The chain joins TRBV3-1 to TRBJ2-7; TRBD2 matches at 8 bases. CDR1 and CDR2 from the germline V gene are LGHDT and YNNKEL (reference sequence). This CDR3 has 15 amino acids. Trimming cost V 2 bases and J 3 bases; bases outside gene matches: 6. The CDR3 nucleotides are TGTGCCAGCAGCCAACGAACCGGGACTAGCTACGAGCAGTACTTC. Amino acids: CASSQRTGTSYEQYF.

V and J are TRBV3-1 and TRBJ2-3; D remains unclear. V lost 4 bases, J lost 2 bases, and 10 bases lay in between. CDR1 and CDR2 from the germline V gene are LGHDT and YNNKEL (reference sequence). The CDR3 sequence is 14 residues long. CDR3 amino acids: CASSRPGSTDTQYF. The CDR3 DNA sequence: TGTGCCAGCAGCCGGCCAGGTTCCACAGATACGCAGTATTTT.

This chain joins TRBV4-1 and TRBJ2-7, with 7 nucleotides matching TRBD1. J was trimmed by 1 base and V by 0 bases; bases with no gene match: 6. From germline, CDR1 is MGHRA and CDR2 YSYEKL. The CDR3 consists of 16 residues. CDR3 coding DNA: TGCGCCAGCAGCCAAGACGACAGGGAGAGGTCCTACGAGCAGTACTTC. Translation gives CASSQDDRERSYEQYF.

The chain carries TRBV4-3 and TRBJ2-7, with a weak D call TRBD1 (5 bases). V was shortened by 4 bases and J by 5 bases, with 12 bases between the two germline ends. This CDR3 contains 13 residues. Germline V gene lookup returns CDR1 LGHNA and CDR2 YSLEER. The CDR3 region has the DNA TGCGCCAGCAGCCTCAGGGTCCGGGACGAGCAGTACTTC. Its protein is CASSLRVRDEQYF.

J is TRBJ1-1 and V is TRBV7-2; D unresolved. This CDR3 is 13 amino acids long. Per the germline V gene, CDR1 is SGHTA and CDR2 is FQGNSA. Trimming took off 1 base at V and 1 base at J, with 4 bases between the two ends. The CDR3 sequence: CASSLEANTEAFF. The CDR3, as DNA: TGTGCCAGCAGCTTAGAAGCGAACACTGAAGCTTTCTTT.

The chain has TRBV11-3 and TRBJ2-3; 14 bases are a match to TRBD2. J gave up 0 bases and V 4 bases, and 6 bases lay outside the gene matches. The germline CDR1 and CDR2 sequences are SGHNT and YENEEA. The CDR3 sequence is 18 residues long. The CDR3 here is CASSSGTSGGESTDTQYF. The CDR3 coding sequence is TGTGCCAGCAGCTCCGGGACTAGCGGGGGAGAGAGCACAGATACGCAGTATTTT.